The subject of this entry is one T cell receptor (beta chain). The germline gene is not matched at one end of the junction; a read error may be the cause. Measured with immunoSEQ multiplex PCR; TCRdb has only the in-frame clones, and not every one. Among some 130,000 clones, roughly 89% were seen once, and the ten largest hold approximately 6%. The data were taken from a study of control samples from healthy donors and cancer patients. The CDR3 loop spans 13 amino acids. Germline V gene sequence: CDR1 SQVTM, CDR2 ANQGSEA. The specimen sequenced was blood. The sequence was obtained from a man between 18 and 29 years old in good health. The genes are TRBV29-1 and TRBJ2-5, with 7 bases matching TRBD1. The CDR3 coding sequence is TGCAGCGTGGAAGGGGGCCTGGTGGAGACCCAGTACTTC. Protein sequence: CSVEGGLVETQYF. The full variable domain, rest sourced from reference TRBV29-1 and TRBJ2-5, is SAVISQKPSRDICQRGTSLTIQCQVDSQVTMMFWYRQQPGQSLTLIATANQGSEATYESGFVIDKFPISRPNLTFSTLTVSNMSPEDSSIYLCSVEGGLVETQYFGPGTRLLVL.